This T cell receptor (beta chain) stems from a study of TIL therapy for anti-PD-1-resistant metastatic lung cancer. Sample time point: pre-treatment sample, taken before nivolumab and TIL therapy. Tumor tissue came from excised metastases, mostly pleural nodules or supraclavicular lymph nodes. Patients then received nivolumab; progressors got lymphodepletion, TIL and IL-2. This was the immunoSEQ v3 assay. Clones were sequenced by immunoSEQ multiplex PCR, and TCRdb holds only the in-frame ones, with some missing. The sample carries 45,000 to 60,000 clones, about two thirds recorded once. Trimming cost V 1 base and J 5 bases, with 11 bases left between them. This CDR3 spans 14 amino acids. CDR1 and CDR2 (germline): SSHAT, FNYEAQ (reference sequence).

The receptor was derived from a person aged 25 to 80 with non-small cell lung cancer. The rearrangement joins TRBV7-7 to TRBJ2-5; D remains ambiguous. Material: tumor tissue, obtained at baseline. CDR3 nucleotides: TGTGCCAGCAGCTTAGAGCCGGGCGTGGAGACCCAGTACTTC. Translation: CASSLEPGVETQYF. The full variable domain, rest sourced from reference TRBV7-7 and TRBJ2-5, is GAGVSQSPRYKVTKRGQDVTLRCDPISSHATLYWYQQALGQGPEFLTYFNYEAQPDKSGLPSDRFSAERPEGSISTLTIQRTEQRDSAMYRCASSLEPGVETQYFGPGTRLLVL.